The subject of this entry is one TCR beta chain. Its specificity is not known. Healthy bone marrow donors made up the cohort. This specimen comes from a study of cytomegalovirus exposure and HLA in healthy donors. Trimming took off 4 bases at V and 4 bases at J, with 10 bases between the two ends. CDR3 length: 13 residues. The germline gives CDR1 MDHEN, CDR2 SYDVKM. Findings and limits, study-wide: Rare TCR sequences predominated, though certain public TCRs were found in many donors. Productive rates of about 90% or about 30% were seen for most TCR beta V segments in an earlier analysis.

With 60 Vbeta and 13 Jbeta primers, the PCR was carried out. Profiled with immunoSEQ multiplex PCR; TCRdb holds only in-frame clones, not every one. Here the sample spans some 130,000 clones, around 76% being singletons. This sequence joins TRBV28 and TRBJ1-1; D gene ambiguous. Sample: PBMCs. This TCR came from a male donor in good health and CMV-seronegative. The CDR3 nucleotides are TGTGCCAGCAGTTCCCCCCTCCCCACTGAAGCTTTCTTT. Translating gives CASSSPLPTEAFF.